Shown below are 18 T cell receptor beta chains from a single sample sequenced in a study of T cells in Graves' hyperthyroidism and ophthalmopathy. Amplified TCR beta CDR3 regions came from RNA transcripts. RT-PCR in the first round (using the HTBI primer set) targeted the TCR CDR3. One entry per CDR3 protein, called by TCRdb with MiXCR from the multiplex PCR reads. The repertoire holds 300,000 or so distinct CDR3 sequences, around 16% seen once, with around 34% in the top ten. The sequenced sample was blood. All receptors come from a man aged 30 to 39 with Graves' hyperthyroidism.

Only a few counts were recorded for this clonotype. The V and J genes are TRBV24-1 and TRBJ1-2; D may be TRBD1 (6 bases). With 4 bases removed from V and 0 bases from J, the gap between germline ends came to 11 bases. This CDR3 region has 15 residues. The germline V gene has CDR1 KGHDR and CDR2 SFDVKD. CDR3 in DNA: TGTGCCACCAGTGACACTCGGGGGCCTAACTATGGCTACACCTTC. This gives the protein CATSDTRGPNYGYTF.

This clonotype was observed many times. This CDR3 is CASSLVSGGTGELFF. The CDR3 DNA follows: TGTGCCAGCAGCTTAGTCTCGGGCGGCACCGGGGAGCTGTTTTTT. The rearrangement joins TRBV7-3 to TRBJ2-2; unclear D gene. This CDR3 comprises 15 residues. V was clipped by 2 bases and J by 4 bases, with 11 bases between them. Germline-derived CDR1 and CDR2 are SGHTA and FQGTGA.

The chain recombines TRBV20-1 with TRBJ2-7, with 8 bases lining up with TRBD2. There are 14 residues in the CDR3. Germline V gene data show CDR1 as DFQATT and CDR2 as SNEGSKA (reference sequence). V was clipped by 2 bases and J by 3 bases; unmatched bases: 6. CDR3: CSARSGLVLYEQYF. The DNA of the CDR3 is TGCAGTGCTAGATCGGGACTAGTACTCTACGAGCAGTACTTC.

This clonotype was picked up a small number of times. This chain uses TRBV7-9 with TRBJ2-7; 9 bases align to TRBD2. Germline CDR1 reads SEHNR; CDR2 reads FQNEAQ (reference sequence). The CDR3 totals 15 residues. The ends lost 5 bases at V and 2 bases at J; junction bases unmatched: 7. The CDR3 region is CASSLGLALTYEQYF. The CDR3 DNA reads as TGTGCCAGCAGCCTCGGACTAGCGTTAACCTACGAGCAGTACTTC. Looking up the rest from reference TRBV7-9 and TRBJ2-7 gives the full variable domain: DTGVSQNPRHKITKRGQNVTFRCDPISEHNRLYWYRQTLGQGPEFLTYFQNEAQLEKSRLLSDRFSAERPKGSFSTLEIQRTEQGDSAMYLCASSLGLALTYEQYFGPGTRLTVT.

This clonotype was observed at least ten times. This chain uses TRBV28 with TRBJ1-2; D is possibly TRBD1 (5 bases). The CDR3 covers 13 residues. Germline CDR1 reads MDHEN; CDR2 reads SYDVKM. The V gene lost 4 bases and the J gene lost 10 bases, with 16 bases spanning the gap. DNA for the CDR3: TGTGCCAGCAGTTCCCTCACGGACATTGACTACACCTTC. This translates into CASSSLTDIDYTF.

J is TRBJ1-5 and V is TRBV27, with TRBD1 as a possible D gene (6 bases). V lost 3 bases to trimming and J lost 4 bases, with 13 bases between them. The CDR3 has 15 amino acids. Germline V lookup: CDR1 MNHEY, CDR2 SMNVEV (reference sequence). In nucleotides, the CDR3 is TGTGCCAGCAGTTTGAGGGGGTTCGGGAATCAGCCCCAGCATTTT. Amino acid sequence: CASSLRGFGNQPQHF.

The table lists this clonotype with many counts. V is TRBV6-1 and J is TRBJ2-5, with 11 bases matching TRBD2. The ends lost 4 bases at V and 7 bases at J; junction bases unmatched: 8. This CDR3 spans 15 amino acids. Germline CDR1 is MNHNS and CDR2 is SASEGT. The CDR3 nucleotides read TGTGCCAGCAGTGTACTAGCGGGAGAGCCGGGGACCCAGTACTTC. Protein sequence: CASSVLAGEPGTQYF.

This clonotype was seen repeatedly, ten times or more. This chain connects TRBV30 to TRBJ1-1, with unresolved D. This CDR3 is built from 11 residues. Germline CDR1 reads GTSNPN; CDR2 reads SVGIG (reference sequence). V dropped 5 bases and J dropped 8 bases, with 12 bases sitting between them. CDR3 nucleotides: TGTGCCTGGGGAAGAACGCTCGAAGCTTTCTTT. It yields the protein CAWGRTLEAFF.

The V and J genes are TRBV4-2 and TRBJ1-1; D gene uncertain. V was pared by 0 bases and J by 4 bases, with 9 bases between. The germline V gene has CDR1 LGHNA and CDR2 YNFKEQ. This CDR3 is built from 14 residues. CDR3 DNA: TGTGCCAGCAGCCAAGAGGACGGATCCACTGAAGCTTTCTTT. Protein product: CASSQEDGSTEAFF.

This clonotype was picked up many times. The V gene is TRBV27, the J gene TRBJ2-1, with D perhaps TRBD1 or TRBD2 (5 bases each). Germline CDR1 MNHEY, CDR2 SMNVEV (reference sequence). V was shortened by 2 bases and J by 8 bases, with 10 bases between the two germline ends. CDR3 length: 13 amino acids. The CDR3, as DNA: TGTGCCAGCAGTTTAGGGACGGCGGATGAGCAGTTCTTC. Residues: CASSLGTADEQFF.

With regard to this clonotype: This clone may be a read error of a much larger clone one base away. This rearrangement joins TRBV20-1 to TRBJ2-7, with D possibly TRBD2 on 5 matching bases. Germline V lookup: CDR1 DFQATT, CDR2 SNEGSKA (reference sequence). The CDR3 has 14 residues. The CDR3 DNA follows: TGCAGTGCGCCCCCCGGGCGGGCCTCCTACGAGCGGTACTTC. The encoded protein is CSAPPGRASYERYF.

V gene TRBV10-3 combines with J gene TRBJ1-5; D not certain. CDR3 length: 13 residues. Germline loops: CDR1 ENHRY, CDR2 SYGVKD. Trimming took 2 bases from V and 5 from J, leaving 7 bases between them. CDR3 protein: CAISEAVYQPQHF. Written as DNA, the CDR3 is TGTGCCATCAGTGAGGCAGTATATCAGCCCCAGCATTTT.

This clonotype was seen a few times. The V gene is TRBV28, the J gene TRBJ1-5, with D unresolved. This CDR3 is built from 15 residues. Germline lookup yields CDR1 MDHEN and CDR2 SYDVKM. V was pared by 2 bases and J by 3 bases, with 11 bases between. The CDR3 DNA reads TGTGCCAGCAGTTTAATAACCTACGTCAATCAGCCCCAGCATTTT. Translation gives CASSLITYVNQPQHF.

The chain employs TRBV28 and TRBJ1-1; D uncertain. Germline CDR1 is MDHEN and CDR2 is SYDVKM. V lost 5 bases and J 1 base, leaving 14 bases between the germline ends. There are 15 residues in the CDR3. CDR3 residues: CASSRSNWGNTEAFF. The CDR3 DNA reads as TGTGCCAGCAGTCGATCGAATTGGGGGAACACTGAAGCTTTCTTT. Full variable domain (rest looked up from reference TRBV28 and TRBJ1-1): DVKVTQSSRYLVKRTGEKVFLECVQDMDHENMFWYRQDPGLGLRLIYFSYDVKMKEKGDIPEGYSVSREKKERFSLILESASTNQTSMYLCASSRSNWGNTEAFFGQGTRLTVV.

The chain is built from TRBV2 and TRBJ2-1; D possibly corresponds to TRBD2 (6 bases). Trimming left V 4 bases short and J 15 bases short, with 19 bases between. CDR3 length equals 13 residues. Germline-derived CDR1 and CDR2 are SNHLY and FYNNEI. Written as DNA, the CDR3 is TGTGCCAGCAGTGCCTGGGGCGGGGCCCGGGGGTTCTTC. Protein sequence: CASSAWGGARGFF.

The chain links TRBV5-8 to TRBJ2-3; no clear D gene. With 5 bases removed from V and 2 bases from J, the gap between germline ends came to 15 bases. The germline CDR1 and CDR2 sequences are SGHTS and YDEGEE. The CDR3 is 15 amino acids. Here the CDR3 DNA reads TGTGCCAGCAGTCGCAAGGAGATTTACACAGATACGCAGTATTTT. Its protein is CASSRKEIYTDTQYF. The full variable domain, rest sourced from reference TRBV5-8 and TRBJ2-3, is EAGVTQSPTHLIKTRGQQATLRCSPISGHTSVYWYQQALGLGLQFLLWYDEGEERNRGNFPPRFSGRQFPNYSSELNVNALELEDSALYLCASSRKEIYTDTQYFGPGTRLTVL.

The V call is TRBV4-2, the J call TRBJ2-1; 15 nucleotides match TRBD2. CDR3 size: 16 residues. The germline V gene encodes CDR1 LGHNA and CDR2 YNFKEQ. Losses at the gene ends were 1 base for V and 10 bases for J; bases not matched to a gene: 5. The CDR3 sequence is CASSQGTSGGVSEQFF. CDR3 coding DNA: TGTGCCAGCAGCCAAGGGACTAGCGGGGGGGTATCAGAGCAGTTCTTC.

This clonotype was counted many times. V and J are TRBV7-2 and TRBJ2-7; 9 bases fit TRBD2. The CDR3 length is 16 residues. J was trimmed by 1 base and V by 1 base; bases with no gene match: 5. Germline V gives CDR1 SGHTA, CDR2 FQGNSA. The CDR3 bases are TGTGCCAGCAGCTTAGTAGCGGGAGAGCCGTCCTACGAGCAGTACTTC. Translation: CASSLVAGEPSYEQYF.